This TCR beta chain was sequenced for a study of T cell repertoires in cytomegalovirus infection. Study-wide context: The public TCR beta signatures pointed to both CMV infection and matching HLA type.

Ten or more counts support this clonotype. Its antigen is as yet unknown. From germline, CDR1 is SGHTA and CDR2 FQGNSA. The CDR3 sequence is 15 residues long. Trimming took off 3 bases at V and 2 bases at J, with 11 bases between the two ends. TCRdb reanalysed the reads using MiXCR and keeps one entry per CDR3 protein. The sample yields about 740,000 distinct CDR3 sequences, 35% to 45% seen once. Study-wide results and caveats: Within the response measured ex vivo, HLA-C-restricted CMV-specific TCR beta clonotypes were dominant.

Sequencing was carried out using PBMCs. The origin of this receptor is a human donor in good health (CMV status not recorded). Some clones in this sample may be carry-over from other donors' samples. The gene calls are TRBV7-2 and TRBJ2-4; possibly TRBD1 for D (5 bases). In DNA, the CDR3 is TGTGCCAGCAGCTTGGGGCGGCATCCCAAAAACATTCAGTACTTC. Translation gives CASSLGRHPKNIQYF.